Shown below are 30 T cell receptor beta chains from a single sample sequenced in a study of shared clonotypes between healthy human individuals. It was CD45RO-negative cells, positively selected for CCR7, that made up naive CD8 cells, with terminally differentiated effector memory CD45RA+ cells excluded. Assay used: immunoSEQ multiplex PCR; TCRdb lists only in-frame clones, some missing. The profile shows a few million clones, over 85% of them singletons. The sample taken for sequencing was naive CD8+ T cells from PBMCs. Source of these receptors: a man younger than 35 in good health. Some clones in this sample may be carry-over from other donors' samples.

The gene calls are TRBV7-7 and TRBJ2-7, with D possibly matching TRBD1 (5 bases). The CDR3 contains 17 residues. CDR1 is SSHAT and CDR2 is FNYEAQ in the germline V gene (reference sequence). With 2 bases removed from V and 1 base from J, the gap between germline ends came to 18 bases. In nucleotides, the CDR3 is TGTGCCAGCAGCTTAATTTGGCACTCTCAGGGTTCCTACGAGCAGTACTTC. Translation gives CASSLIWHSQGSYEQYF.

The chain has TRBV18 and TRBJ2-7; a weak D match, TRBD1 (6 bases). V was clipped by 0 bases and J by 4 bases, with 13 bases between them. The V gene's germline CDR1 is KGHSH and CDR2 LQKENI. This CDR3 comprises 15 residues. The CDR3 is CASSPPAGVGYEQYF. The CDR3 nucleotides are TGTGCCAGCTCACCACCGGCAGGGGTAGGGTACGAGCAGTACTTC.

This clone was seen just once. At one end the junction does not follow the germline gene, possibly because of a read error. This chain joins TRBV27 and TRBJ2-3; 10 positions match TRBD2. This CDR3 is built from 12 residues. The germline CDR1 and CDR2 sequences are MNHEY and SMNVEV (reference sequence). In DNA, the CDR3 is TGTGCCAGCAGTTCCGGGACTAGCGTCAGCTTTTTT. This encodes CASSSGTSVSFF.

This clone was observed a handful of times. The J gene is TRBJ1-5, the V gene TRBV30; the match to TRBD1 covers 7 bases. The CDR3 has 15 residues. The germline gives CDR1 GTSNPN, CDR2 SVGIG (reference sequence). Losses at the gene ends were 2 bases for V and 4 bases for J; bases not matched to a gene: 8. CDR3 residues: CAWSPKRGPNQPQHF. For the CDR3, the DNA is TGTGCCTGGAGTCCCAAGAGGGGGCCTAATCAGCCCCAGCATTTT.

The chain links TRBV27 to TRBJ1-2; 7 positions agree with TRBD1. Germline assignment: CDR1 MNHEY and CDR2 SMNVEV (reference sequence). The ends lost 6 bases at V and 4 bases at J; junction bases unmatched: 8. The CDR3 contains 14 residues. The CDR3 DNA follows: TGTGCCAGCAGCCCTGACAGGGCCGGCTATGGCTACACCTTC. It specifies CASSPDRAGYGYTF.

The CDR3 sequence: CASSPNIRYRQYF. CDR3 DNA: TGTGCCAGCAGTCCCAATATCCGATACCGCCAGTACTTC. The V call is TRBV27, the J call TRBJ2-7; D remains unclear. The germline CDR1 and CDR2 sequences are MNHEY and SMNVEV (reference sequence). Between the trimmed V and J ends, which lost 5 bases and 10 bases, there was a span of 18 bases. The CDR3 contains 13 residues.

The rearrangement joins TRBV29-1 to TRBJ2-7; 12 bases agree with TRBD2. The V segment lost 5 bases and the J segment 3 bases; nucleotides outside the gene matches: 5. Germline assignment: CDR1 SQVTM and CDR2 ANQGSEA. This CDR3 is built from 14 residues. The CDR3 DNA follows: TGCAGCGTTTTCACTAGCGGGAGGCGCTACGAGCAGTACTTC. It specifies CSVFTSGRRYEQYF.

The V call is TRBV4-3, the J call TRBJ1-2; 9 nucleotides align to TRBD1. The germline CDR1 and CDR2 sequences are LGHNA and YSLEER. V trimming: 0 bases; J trimming: 3 bases; junction bases outside the gene matches: 5. This CDR3 has 16 amino acids. CDR3 loop: CASSQETGGAYYGYTF. The CDR3, as DNA: TGCGCCAGCAGCCAAGAAACAGGGGGCGCTTACTATGGCTACACCTTC.

The rearrangement joins TRBV15 to TRBJ2-2; a possible D gene is TRBD1 (5 bases). CDR1 and CDR2 (germline): LNHNV, YYDKDF (reference sequence). The V end lost 1 base, the J end lost 2 bases, and 8 bases lay between the germline ends. The CDR3 runs 15 residues. The CDR3 nucleotides are TGTGCCACCAGCAGAGTCAGGGCCAACACCGGGGAGCTGTTTTTT. It yields the protein CATSRVRANTGELFF.

The chain uses TRBV10-3 and TRBJ2-2; D tentatively fits TRBD1 or TRBD2 (5 bases each). The CDR3 contains 14 residues. Germline-derived CDR1 and CDR2 are ENHRY and SYGVKD. V was cut by 5 bases and J by 0 bases, with 7 bases left in between. In nucleotides, the CDR3 is TGTGCCATCAGTCTGGGACCGAACACCGGGGAGCTGTTTTTT. As protein: CAISLGPNTGELFF.

This chain uses TRBV25-1 with TRBJ1-4, with D possibly matching TRBD1 (6 bases). The CDR3 extends over 14 amino acids. The germline V gene has CDR1 MGHDK and CDR2 SYGVNS. V was trimmed by 2 bases and J by 5 bases, leaving 9 bases between them. CDR3 in DNA: TGTGCCAGCAGTGAAACAGGGCGGAATGAAAAACTGTTTTTT. This sequence encodes CASSETGRNEKLFF.

The rearrangement links TRBV10-3 to TRBJ2-7, with D hard to call. The CDR3 has 13 residues. Trimming pared 0 bases from V and 3 bases from J, leaving 6 bases between. Per the germline V gene, CDR1 is ENHRY and CDR2 is SYGVKD. CDR3 coding DNA: TGTGCCATCAGTGAGTCGCTTCTCTACGAGCAGTACTTC. It codes for CAISESLLYEQYF.

The chain has TRBV7-3 and TRBJ1-1, with D hard to call. The germline V gene encodes CDR1 SGHTA and CDR2 FQGTGA. The CDR3 is 14 residues long. V lost 3 bases and J lost 0, with 8 bases in between. CDR3 DNA sequence: TGTGCCAGCAGCTTCGCGGGGATGAACACTGAAGCTTTCTTT. Protein: CASSFAGMNTEAFF.

The chain has TRBV15 and TRBJ2-1; D might be TRBD1 (5 bases). The V and J ends lost 3 bases and 9 bases respectively, with 21 bases between them. The CDR3 runs to 16 residues. CDR1 LNHNV and CDR2 YYDKDF come from the germline V gene (reference sequence). The CDR3: CATSSRAGGPGREQFF. CDR3 bases: TGTGCCACCAGCAGTCGGGCAGGTGGTCCAGGGCGTGAGCAGTTCTTC.

This clone appeared once. The rearrangement joins TRBV28 to TRBJ2-2, with 9 bases lining up with TRBD1. Trimming at V came to 6 bases and at J to 8 bases, leaving 16 bases not matched to a gene. The CDR3 loop spans 17 amino acids. From germline, CDR1 is MDHEN and CDR2 SYDVKM. The CDR3 nucleotides are TGTGCCAGCAGATCCTTCCTCGAGGGACAGGGATTAGGGGAGCTGTTTTTT. Residues: CASRSFLEGQGLGELFF.

To note about this clone: Other nucleotide sequences from this sample produce the same CDR3. This chain links TRBV5-1 with TRBJ2-7, with D maybe TRBD2 (6 bases). The CDR3 is 13 amino acids. Trimming removed 0 bases from V and 3 bases from J, with 7 bases in between. Germline assignment: CDR1 SGHRS and CDR2 YFSETQ. The CDR3 loop is CASSLAGVYEQYF. CDR3 coding DNA: TGCGCCAGCAGCTTGGCGGGAGTCTACGAGCAGTACTTC.

The CDR3 nucleotides are TGTGCCAGCAGCCCAGAGGCTGTACGGTTGTACACAGATACGCAGTATTTT. Amino acid sequence: CASSPEAVRLYTDTQYF. The V gene is TRBV9, the J gene TRBJ2-3; D unresolved. Germline CDR1 and CDR2: SGDLS and YYNGEE. The CDR3 length is 17 residues. Trimming pared 4 bases from V and 2 bases from J, leaving 20 bases between.

The chain is built from TRBV7-2 and TRBJ2-2, with 7 bases fitting TRBD2. The CDR3 sequence is 14 residues long. The germline gives CDR1 SGHTA, CDR2 FQGNSA. V lost 3 bases to trimming and J lost 4 bases; unmatched junction nucleotides: 2. The DNA for the CDR3 is TGTGCCAGCAGCTTCCGCGGGAGCACCGGGGAGCTGTTTTTT. Residues: CASSFRGSTGELFF.

The chain recombines TRBV27 with TRBJ1-1; D is possibly TRBD1 (6 bases). The CDR3 totals 14 residues. V was clipped by 11 bases and J by 4 bases, with 20 bases between them. CDR1 MNHEY and CDR2 SMNVEV come from the germline V gene (reference sequence). This CDR3 is CAAKWGADGTEAFF. CDR3 nucleotide sequence: TGTGCCGCGAAGTGGGGGGCGGATGGCACTGAAGCTTTCTTT.

The chain uses TRBV7-9 and TRBJ2-2, with D unresolved. Trimming took off 4 bases at V and 3 bases at J, with 9 bases between the two ends. This CDR3 spans 14 amino acids. Germline V CDR1 and CDR2: SEHNR, FQNEAQ (reference sequence). CDR3 coding DNA: TGTGCCAGCAGCTCTATTTTCGACACCGGGGAGCTGTTTTTT. Translating gives CASSSIFDTGELFF.

V is TRBV5-6 and J is TRBJ1-4, with 9 bases identical to TRBD1. V lost 4 bases and J lost 8; bases outside the gene matches: 6. CDR1 and CDR2 from the germline V gene are SGHDT and YYEEEE. The CDR3 runs 14 residues. CDR3 in amino acids: CASSGDRAGEKLFF. CDR3 coding DNA: TGTGCCAGCAGCGGGGACAGGGCGGGCGAAAAACTGTTTTTT.

The V and J genes are TRBV7-2 and TRBJ2-7; no firm D call. Trimming shortened V by 1 base and J by 1 base, and 8 bases separated the two germline ends. There are 14 residues in the CDR3. Germline V gene data show CDR1 as SGHTA and CDR2 as FQGNSA. The CDR3: CASSLDSPSYEQYF. The CDR3 DNA sequence: TGTGCCAGCAGCTTAGACAGCCCGTCCTACGAGCAGTACTTC.

The V gene is TRBV13, the J gene TRBJ2-1; TRBD2 agrees at 7 bases. Losses at the gene ends were 5 bases for V and 8 bases for J; bases not matched to a gene: 9. The CDR3 runs 14 residues. Germline assignment: CDR1 PRHDT and CDR2 FYEKMQ (reference sequence). The CDR3 DNA follows: TGTGCCAGCAGCCGGACTAGGAGAGTCGATGAGCAGTTCTTC. Protein: CASSRTRRVDEQFF.

This clone was seen just once. CDR3 DNA: TGTGCCAGCAGCCCAGTAGCGGGGGGGACTTACAATGAGCAGTTCTTC. As protein: CASSPVAGGTYNEQFF. The J gene is TRBJ2-1, the V gene TRBV7-3, with 11 bases lining up with TRBD2. Germline-derived CDR1 and CDR2 are SGHTA and FQGTGA. Unmatched junction bases numbered 7, after V lost 5 bases and J lost 4 bases. CDR3 length: 16 residues.

The chain carries TRBV28 and TRBJ1-3; D may be TRBD1 (5 bases). The CDR3 loop spans 14 amino acids. Germline V CDR1 and CDR2: MDHEN, SYDVKM. V dropped 5 bases and J dropped 2 bases, with 10 bases sitting between them. CDR3 region: CASSPRVTGNTIYF. The CDR3 DNA reads TGTGCCAGCAGTCCCAGGGTAACTGGAAACACCATATATTTT.

The CDR3: CASSEGDYGYTF. The DNA of the CDR3 is TGTGCCAGCAGTGAGGGGGACTATGGCTACACCTTC. The chain links TRBV25-1 to TRBJ1-2; a weak D match, TRBD1 (5 bases). CDR1 and CDR2 from the germline V gene are MGHDK and SYGVNS. Trimming stripped 3 bases from V and 3 bases from J, with 5 bases between. This CDR3 region has 12 residues.

The chain employs TRBV7-9 and TRBJ1-5, with 7 bases identical to TRBD1. There are 14 residues in the CDR3. Germline V gene data show CDR1 as SEHNR and CDR2 as FQNEAQ (reference sequence). V shed 1 base, J shed 6 bases, and the junction held 3 bases outside the gene matches. In nucleotides, the CDR3 is TGTGCCAGCAGCTTAGGGGCAGGGGGTCAGCCCCAGCATTTT. Its protein is CASSLGAGGQPQHF.

V is TRBV5-4 and J is TRBJ2-1; 8 bases are shared with TRBD1. Germline V CDR1 and CDR2: SGHNT, YYREEE (reference sequence). Trimming at V came to 4 bases and at J to 9 bases, leaving 3 bases not matched to a gene. This CDR3 contains 12 residues. The CDR3 is CASSRTGSEQFF. CDR3 nucleotide sequence: TGTGCCAGCAGCAGGACAGGGTCTGAGCAGTTCTTC.

The chain couples TRBV15 to TRBJ2-4; D remains ambiguous. The germline V gene has CDR1 LNHNV and CDR2 YYDKDF (reference sequence). V shed 3 bases and J shed 0 bases, with 12 bases lying between them. The CDR3 runs 16 residues. CDR3 nucleotides: TGTGCCACCAGCAGTAACAGACAACTAGCCAAAAACATTCAGTACTTC. Translated: CATSSNRQLAKNIQYF.

The chain has TRBV15 and TRBJ2-7; D possibly uses TRBD1 or TRBD2 (5 bases each). The V end lost 5 bases, the J end lost 4 bases, and 18 bases lay between the germline ends. CDR1 and CDR2 (germline): LNHNV, YYDKDF (reference sequence). CDR3 length: 15 residues. The DNA of the CDR3 is TGTGCCACCAGCGGACCGGGACGGCAGATGTACGAGCAGTACTTC. This codes for CATSGPGRQMYEQYF.